The 30 T cell receptor beta chains in this list originate from one sample, sequenced in a study of blood T cells in healthy people across ages. With a J-beta primer mix and a sample-barcoded 5' primer, a second PCR ran about 6 to 11 cycles. TCRdb used MiXCR to reprocess the 5' RACE reads, holding one entry per CDR3 protein. The table includes 650,000 to 950,000 distinct CDR3 sequences, under 55% detected once. Source material: blood. The receptors originated from a man aged 55 to 70 in good health.

The chain combines TRBV5-1 with TRBJ2-6; no firm D call. The CDR3 has 16 amino acids. From germline, CDR1 is SGHRS and CDR2 YFSETQ. The V end was cut by 3 bases, the J end by 0 bases, with 10 bases between. The CDR3, as DNA: TGCGCCAGCAGCTGGACGTTCGTCTCTGGGGCCAACGTCCTGACTTTC. Its protein product is CASSWTFVSGANVLTF.

This chain connects TRBV3-1 to TRBJ2-1, with D unresolved. Trimming shortened V by 0 bases and J by 4 bases, and 16 bases separated the two germline ends. The CDR3 loop spans 17 amino acids. Germline V gives CDR1 LGHDT, CDR2 YNNKEL (reference sequence). CDR3 amino acids: CASSQDPPGLFYNEQFF. The CDR3 nucleotides read TGTGCCAGCAGCCAAGATCCCCCGGGTTTGTTTTACAATGAGCAGTTCTTC.

The chain links TRBV7-2 to TRBJ1-2; D is possibly TRBD1 (6 bases). The CDR3 has 16 amino acids. Per germline, CDR1 SGHTA and CDR2 FQGNSA. V lost 4 bases to trimming and J lost 2 bases, with 17 bases between them. CDR3 nucleotide sequence: TGTGCCAGCAGCTACACCCGAGGACAGAACAACTATGGCTACACCTTC. Encoded protein: CASSYTRGQNNYGYTF.

The genes are TRBV7-2 and TRBJ2-7; D tentatively fits TRBD1 or TRBD2 (5 bases each). CDR3 length: 16 residues. V lost 5 bases, J lost 5 bases, and 22 bases lay in between. CDR1 and CDR2 (germline): SGHTA, FQGNSA. CDR3 bases: TGTGCCAGCAGCCTTGAGGGGCAGTCCCCCACGCACGAGCAGTACTTC. This sequence encodes CASSLEGQSPTHEQYF.

On this clonotype itself: The junction and the germline gene differ at one end; a read error may be behind it. V usage is TRBV15 and J usage is TRBJ2-1; D not certain. The germline V gene has CDR1 LNHNV and CDR2 YYDKDF (reference sequence). The CDR3 has 12 amino acids. The DNA for the CDR3 is TGTGCCGCCAGCAGAAGTTCCAATGAGCAGTTCTTC. It translates to CAASRSSNEQFF. Filled out from reference TRBV15 and TRBJ2-1, the complete variable domain reads DAMVIQNPRYQVTQFGKPVTLSCSQTLNHNVMYWYQQKSSQAPKLLFHYYDKDFNNEADTPDNFQSRRPNTSFCFLDIRSPGLGDTAMYLCAASRSSNEQFFGPGTRLTVL.

The chain is built from TRBV20-1 and TRBJ2-3, with D possibly matching TRBD1 (6 bases). Germline V CDR1 and CDR2: DFQATT, SNEGSKA (reference sequence). The CDR3 spans 15 residues. V was shortened by 6 bases and J by 2 bases, with 18 bases between the two germline ends. CDR3 DNA sequence: TGCAGTGCCGCACTGTGGGGGACACTCACAGATACGCAGTATTTT. It specifies CSAALWGTLTDTQYF.

This clonotype was seen more than once but under ten times. The V gene is TRBV14, the J gene TRBJ1-2; D unresolved. Trimming removed 0 bases at V and 5 bases at J, with 13 bases between. This CDR3 is 15 amino acids long. In germline, CDR1 is SGHDN, CDR2 FVKESK. The CDR3 DNA sequence: TGTGCCAGCAGCCAAGATCCTGGGCGCCGGTATGGCTACACCTTC. Translating it yields CASSQDPGRRYGYTF.

In this sample, this clonotype turned up a few times. This chain joins TRBV2 and TRBJ2-1, with 9 bases identical to TRBD2. The trim removed 4 bases at V and 9 bases at J, leaving 7 bases unmatched. The CDR3 has 14 residues. Germline CDR1 and CDR2: SNHLY and FYNNEI. The chain's CDR3 is CASSVAGAKGEQFF. The CDR3 DNA sequence: TGTGCCAGCAGTGTAGCGGGGGCTAAGGGTGAGCAGTTCTTC.

This chain links TRBV20-1 with TRBJ2-3, with 7 bases lining up with TRBD2. Germline-derived CDR1 and CDR2 are DFQATT and SNEGSKA (reference sequence). The CDR3 totals 14 residues. J gave up 11 bases and V 4 bases, and 15 bases lay outside the gene matches. The CDR3, as DNA: TGCAGTGCTAAGGCCGGGGGGTGGGCGTTGGGGCAGTATTTT. Its protein is CSAKAGGWALGQYF.

This clonotype was observed a handful of times. This chain connects TRBV5-5 to TRBJ2-3; tentatively, D is TRBD2 (7 bases). With 1 base removed from V and 0 bases from J, the gap between germline ends came to 12 bases. The V gene's germline CDR1 is SGHKS and CDR2 YYEKEE (reference sequence). The CDR3 totals 16 residues. The DNA of the CDR3 is TGTGCCAGCAGCTTGTTTGCGGGGGCTAGCACAGATACGCAGTATTTT. Translation: CASSLFAGASTDTQYF.

Of note for this clonotype: A read error may be the cause here, since a much bigger clone is one base away. The V and J genes are TRBV4-3 and TRBJ2-1; D possibly uses TRBD1 or TRBD2 (5 bases each). CDR3 size: 14 residues. Trimming shortened V by 3 bases and J by 7 bases, and 13 bases separated the two germline ends. CDR1 and CDR2 (germline): LGHNA, YSLEER. Here the CDR3 DNA reads TGCGCCAGCAGCCAGAGGGGTTATAGAAATGAGCAGTTCTTC. Translation: CASSQRGYRNEQFF.

This clonotype was observed at least ten times. One base away lies a much larger clone, so this may be a sequencing read error. The chain joins TRBV7-2 to TRBJ2-3; D is possibly TRBD2 (5 bases). Trimming stripped 8 bases from V and 0 bases from J, with 12 bases between. The CDR3 loop spans 14 amino acids. In germline, CDR1 is SGHTA, CDR2 FQGNSA. CDR3 sequence reads: CASCRTGSTDTQYF. The CDR3 coding sequence is TGTGCCAGCTGTAGGACGGGGAGCACAGATACGCAGTATTTT.

The V gene is TRBV15, the J gene TRBJ2-7; TRBD1 matches 7 bases. From germline, CDR1 is LNHNV and CDR2 YYDKDF (reference sequence). The CDR3 is made up of 12 amino acids. Trimming removed 5 bases from V and 3 bases from J; junction bases left unmatched: 1. The CDR3 reads CATSGQDYEQYF. DNA for the CDR3: TGTGCCACCAGCGGACAGGACTACGAGCAGTACTTC.

This chain links TRBV20-1 with TRBJ2-5, with 7 bases aligning to TRBD2. There are 15 residues in the CDR3. Per germline, CDR1 DFQATT and CDR2 SNEGSKA (reference sequence). Unmatched junction bases numbered 8, after V lost 1 base and J lost 3 bases. In DNA form, the CDR3 reads TGCAGTGCTAGAGGTATAGCGGGCCTCAAAGAGACCCAGTACTTC. This sequence encodes CSARGIAGLKETQYF.

This chain connects TRBV27 to TRBJ2-1; possible D gene TRBD1, 5 bases. The germline V gene has CDR1 MNHEY and CDR2 SMNVEV (reference sequence). Trimming removed 2 bases from V and 10 bases from J, with 12 bases in between. The CDR3 has 13 residues. CDR3 loop: CASSLQDRTEQFF. The CDR3 region has the DNA TGTGCCAGCAGTTTACAAGATAGGACAGAGCAGTTCTTC.

This clonotype showed up just a few times. This chain joins TRBV10-3 and TRBJ2-7; 12 nucleotides line up with TRBD2. Germline V gene sequence: CDR1 ENHRY, CDR2 SYGVKD. The CDR3 has 15 residues. The J segment lost 0 bases and the V segment lost 5 bases, leaving 2 bases of the junction unmatched. CDR3 amino acids: CAISRTSGNSYEQYF. CDR3 nucleotide sequence: TGTGCCATCAGTCGGACTAGCGGGAACTCCTACGAGCAGTACTTC.

This clonotype was detected a few times. This chain connects TRBV3-1 to TRBJ2-5, with no clear D. The V and J ends lost 0 bases and 4 bases respectively, with 6 bases between them. This CDR3 is 13 amino acids long. Germline assignment: CDR1 LGHDT and CDR2 YNNKEL (reference sequence). CDR3 sequence: CASSQEYIETQYF. Written as DNA, the CDR3 is TGTGCCAGCAGCCAAGAATATATAGAGACCCAGTACTTC.

The chain is built from TRBV11-1 and TRBJ1-2, with 9 nucleotides matching TRBD1. In germline, CDR1 is SGHAT, CDR2 FQDESV (reference sequence). The J segment lost 4 bases and the V segment lost 8 bases, leaving 5 bases of the junction unmatched. The CDR3 has 13 residues. As DNA, the CDR3 is TGTGCCAGCTCAACAGGGGGCATCTATGGCTACACCTTC. Its protein is CASSTGGIYGYTF.

Notes on this clonotype: The junction does not match germline at one end; this may be a read error. The chain carries TRBV7-2 and TRBJ2-7; 9 positions agree with TRBD1. CDR3 length equals 16 residues. Germline CDR1 and CDR2: SGHTA and FQGNSA. This chain's CDR3 is CASGFWSGQGSREQYF. For the CDR3, the DNA is TGTGCCAGCGGCTTTTGGTCGGGACAGGGCTCACGGGAGCAGTACTTC.

This clonotype was counted a few times. V and J are TRBV11-2 and TRBJ2-1; D ambiguous. Germline V CDR1 and CDR2: SGHAT, FQNNGV. The CDR3 extends over 17 amino acids. V dropped 4 bases and J dropped 2 bases, with 18 bases sitting between them. As DNA, the CDR3 is TGTGCCAGCAGCTCATCAGTACCAGGATCTGCCTACAATGAGCAGTTCTTC. Its translation: CASSSSVPGSAYNEQFF.

The chain employs TRBV12-3 or TRBV12-4 and TRBJ2-7; possibly TRBD2 for D (5 bases). The CDR3 is 14 residues long. Trimming cost V 5 bases and J 2 bases, with 13 bases left between them. CDR3 in amino acids: CASSDYSQTYEQYF. CDR3 DNA: TGTGCCAGCAGTGACTACTCCCAAACCTACGAGCAGTACTTC.

The chain recombines TRBV10-3 with TRBJ2-7, with 8 bases lining up with TRBD2. V lost 10 bases to trimming and J lost 2 bases; unmatched junction nucleotides: 10. The CDR3 sequence is 14 residues long. Germline lookup yields CDR1 ENHRY and CDR2 SYGVKD. CDR3 in amino acids: CATEAGGAAYEQYF. The CDR3 nucleotides read TGTGCCACCGAGGCGGGGGGCGCCGCCTACGAGCAGTACTTC.

J is TRBJ1-4 and V is TRBV10-3, with TRBD1 as a possible D gene (5 bases). This CDR3 region has 13 residues. V lost 5 bases to trimming and J lost 8 bases, with 12 bases between them. Germline V gene sequence: CDR1 ENHRY, CDR2 SYGVKD. The CDR3 bases are TGTGCCATCAGTACAGGCCGTGGAGAAAAACTGTTTTTT. Protein sequence: CAISTGRGEKLFF.

This clonotype was recorded a few times. The rearrangement links TRBV7-8 to TRBJ2-6, with a possible D match to TRBD2 (7 bases). With 4 bases removed from V and 4 bases from J, the gap between germline ends came to 11 bases. CDR1 and CDR2 (germline): SGHVS, FQNEAQ. This CDR3 has 15 residues. This CDR3 reads CASSYRGGGANVLTF. CDR3 sequence (DNA): TGTGCCAGCAGCTATAGGGGGGGAGGGGCCAACGTCCTGACTTTC.

With regard to this clonotype: A much larger clone sits a single nucleotide away, making a read error possible. The genes are TRBV20-1 and TRBJ2-5, with TRBD1 identical over 8 bases. The germline gives CDR1 DFQATT, CDR2 SNEGSKA (reference sequence). V gave up 6 bases and J gave up 5 bases; unmatched junction bases: 8. The CDR3 length is 13 residues. In nucleotides, the CDR3 is TGCAGTGCGTTCGGACAGGGCGCGGAGACCCAGTACTTC. Translating gives CSAFGQGAETQYF.

In regard to this clonotype: Germline is not matched at one junction end, which may reflect a read error. This chain joins TRBV28 and TRBJ2-1; 11 bases agree with TRBD2. There are 15 residues in the CDR3. The germline V gene has CDR1 MDHEN and CDR2 SYDVKM. DNA for the CDR3: TGTGCCAGCACCGCTCGGCTAGCGGGGGGCAATGAGCGGTTCTTC. Encoded protein: CASTARLAGGNERFF.

This clonotype was detected many times. CDR3 loop: CASSRQGSNYGYTF. The CDR3 DNA sequence: TGTGCCAGCAGCCGGCAGGGATCAAACTATGGCTACACCTTC. This chain uses TRBV12-3 or TRBV12-4 with TRBJ1-2; D might be TRBD1 (5 bases). The V and J ends lost 6 bases and 2 bases respectively, with 13 bases between them. CDR3 size: 14 residues.

In the case of this clonotype: The junction shows a germline mismatch at one end, possibly a read error. The gene calls are TRBV16 and TRBJ1-2; no reliable D call. Germline CDR1 reads KGHSY; CDR2 reads FQNENV. This CDR3 comprises 13 residues. The CDR3 nucleotides are TGTGCCAGCAGCCCGATGGCAGCGTCTGGCCACACCTTC. The encoded protein is CASSPMAASGHTF.

The chain links TRBV10-3 to TRBJ2-7, with D unresolved. Germline loops: CDR1 ENHRY, CDR2 SYGVKD. This CDR3 has 14 residues. V was clipped by 3 bases and J by 3 bases, with 12 bases between them. This CDR3 is CAISEARPVYEQYF. The CDR3 bases are TGTGCCATCAGTGAAGCGCGTCCGGTCTACGAGCAGTACTTC.

This clonotype has only a few counts. The chain combines TRBV12-3 or TRBV12-4 with TRBJ2-5; D ambiguous. The CDR3 has 13 amino acids. Trimming cost V 6 bases and J 10 bases, with 18 bases left between them. In DNA, the CDR3 is TGTGCCAGCAGCTCGGTTCCATTACTGGGCCAGTACTTC. Amino acid sequence: CASSSVPLLGQYF.